These 15 T cell receptor beta chains came from one sample sequenced in a study of cytomegalovirus exposure and HLA in healthy donors. The PCR was carried out with 60 Vbeta primers and 13 Jbeta primers. Assay: immunoSEQ multiplex PCR; the TCRdb copy retains only in-frame clones and omits some. The sample carries some 89,000 clones, around 71% recorded once. Material: PBMCs. The receptors shown here come from a man aged 55-75 years in good health and CMV-seronegative.

J is TRBJ1-2 and V is TRBV5-8, with D perhaps matching TRBD1 (5 bases). V was shortened by 1 base and J by 0 bases, with 13 bases between the two germline ends. Germline V gene lookup returns CDR1 SGHTS and CDR2 YDEGEE. The CDR3 contains 16 residues. CDR3 DNA sequence: TGTGCCAGCAGCTTGAAGGCAGGGCAATCTAACTATGGCTACACCTTC. Translating gives CASSLKAGQSNYGYTF.

This clone was counted a single time. The chain is built from TRBV4-2 and TRBJ2-1; 12 nucleotides agree with TRBD2. The CDR3 loop spans 19 amino acids. The germline V gene encodes CDR1 LGHNA and CDR2 YNFKEQ. V trimming: 0 bases; J trimming: 3 bases; junction bases outside the gene matches: 9. CDR3 sequence reads: CASSQDPLASGRGYNEQFF. The DNA of the CDR3 is TGTGCCAGCAGCCAAGATCCCTTGGCTAGCGGGAGGGGCTACAATGAGCAGTTCTTC.

The rearrangement joins TRBV5-6 to TRBJ2-3; possible D gene TRBD2, 5 bases. Germline CDR1 and CDR2: SGHDT and YYEEEE. CDR3 length: 15 residues. V was pared by 1 base and J by 1 base, with 10 bases between. The CDR3 region has the DNA TGTGCCAGCAGCTTGTGGACTCTTCGCACAGATACGCAGTATTTT. It yields the protein CASSLWTLRTDTQYF.

The gene calls are TRBV28 and TRBJ1-1, with a possible D match to TRBD1 (5 bases). Per the germline V gene, CDR1 is MDHEN and CDR2 is SYDVKM. V gave up 2 bases and J gave up 7 bases, with 11 bases separating them. The CDR3 loop spans 13 amino acids. The CDR3 DNA is TGTGCCAGCAGTTTACAATCGGGACTTGAAGCTTTCTTT. As protein: CASSLQSGLEAFF.

The gene calls are TRBV7-9 and TRBJ2-2; D possibly corresponds to TRBD1 (6 bases). V lost 1 base to trimming and J lost 7 bases, with 19 bases between them. The CDR3 length is 17 residues. Germline-derived CDR1 and CDR2 are SEHNR and FQNEAQ (reference sequence). CDR3 coding DNA: TGTGCCAGCAGCTTAGGCATGGGGGCACCCTTCGTCGGGGAGCTGTTTTTT. Translated: CASSLGMGAPFVGELFF.

This clone has only a few counts. This rearrangement joins TRBV4-1 to TRBJ1-5, with D perhaps matching TRBD1 (6 bases). This CDR3 region has 15 residues. V was pared by 0 bases and J by 5 bases, with 11 bases between. Germline V gene data show CDR1 as MGHRA and CDR2 as YSYEKL. The CDR3 DNA reads TGCGCCAGCAGCCAAGATCAGGGGTCGGATCAGCCCCAGCATTTT. Its translation is CASSQDQGSDQPQHF.

The CDR3 loop is CASSWGGGRETQYF. The CDR3 DNA sequence: TGCGCCAGCAGCTGGGGAGGGGGAAGGGAGACCCAGTACTTC. J is TRBJ2-5 and V is TRBV5-1, with D possibly being TRBD2 (7 bases). This CDR3 comprises 14 residues. The ends were cut back, 3 bases at V and 5 bases at J, with 14 bases in the middle. The V gene's germline CDR1 is SGHRS and CDR2 YFSETQ.

This rearrangement joins TRBV4-3 to TRBJ1-3; the D gene is possibly TRBD1 (5 bases). The germline V gene encodes CDR1 LGHNA and CDR2 YSLEER. The V and J ends lost 0 bases and 0 bases respectively, with 12 bases between them. The CDR3 has 17 amino acids. CDR3 nucleotides: TGCGCCAGCAGCCAAGATTTTTTCGGGGGCTCTGGAAACACCATATATTTT. Its protein is CASSQDFFGGSGNTIYF.

V usage is TRBV5-1 and J usage is TRBJ2-3; 7 positions match TRBD1. Germline CDR1 is SGHRS and CDR2 is YFSETQ. The trim removed 4 bases at V and 4 bases at J, leaving 6 bases unmatched. The CDR3 runs 14 residues. The CDR3 spells CASSRPGQPDTQYF. Written as DNA, the CDR3 is TGCGCCAGCAGCCGCCCGGGACAGCCAGATACGCAGTATTTT. The full variable domain, its missing parts supplied by reference TRBV5-1 and TRBJ2-3, is KAGVTQTPRYLIKTRGQQVTLSCSPISGHRSVSWYQQTPGQGLQFLFEYFSETQRNKGNFPGRFSGRQFSNSRSEMNVSTLELGDSALYLCASSRPGQPDTQYFGPGTRLTVL.

This clone was recorded only once. The rearrangement links TRBV10-2 to TRBJ1-1, with D perhaps matching TRBD1 (5 bases). The germline V gene has CDR1 WSHSY and CDR2 SAAADI. Trimming removed 6 bases from V and 7 bases from J, with 15 bases in between. The CDR3 length is 13 residues. The CDR3 is CASSPGDWGEAFF. DNA for the CDR3: TGCGCCAGCAGCCCGGGGGACTGGGGTGAAGCTTTCTTT.

The chain joins TRBV29-1 to TRBJ2-1; 7 bases line up with TRBD1. The CDR3 is 13 residues long. Trimming took 6 bases from V and 6 from J; bases not matched to a gene: 8. CDR1 SQVTM and CDR2 ANQGSEA come from the germline V gene. CDR3 region: CSVFQGVGNEQFF. CDR3 sequence (DNA): TGCAGCGTCTTCCAGGGGGTGGGCAATGAGCAGTTCTTC.

The chain uses TRBV9 and TRBJ1-1, with a possible D match to TRBD1 (6 bases). V was pared by 5 bases and J by 3 bases, with 11 bases between. CDR3 length: 13 residues. Germline CDR1 and CDR2: SGDLS and YYNGEE. CDR3 nucleotide sequence: TGTGCCAGCAGTTCCCAGGGGCACACTGAAGCTTTCTTT. It codes for CASSSQGHTEAFF.

The chain uses TRBV6-6 and TRBJ1-2; 10 nucleotides agree with TRBD1. The V segment lost 7 bases and the J segment 5 bases; nucleotides outside the gene matches: 7. Germline V gives CDR1 MNHNY, CDR2 SVGAGI (reference sequence). This CDR3 comprises 14 residues. The DNA for the CDR3 is TGTGCCAGCAAGGGGACAGGGGACCTATATGGCTACACCTTC. Translation gives CASKGTGDLYGYTF.

CDR3 region: CASSTGKGVNTQYF. The CDR3 DNA sequence: TGTGCCAGTAGTACTGGGAAGGGGGTAAATACGCAGTATTTT. The chain links TRBV19 to TRBJ2-3; the D gene is possibly TRBD1 (6 bases). This CDR3 contains 14 residues. Germline CDR1 LNHDA, CDR2 SQIVND (reference sequence). The V end was cut by 4 bases, the J end by 7 bases, with 15 bases between.

This chain uses TRBV19 with TRBJ2-3, with 8 bases lining up with TRBD2. With V trimmed by 7 bases and J by 5 bases, 8 bases remained unmatched. CDR3 size: 14 residues. Germline V lookup: CDR1 LNHDA, CDR2 SQIVND (reference sequence). Here the CDR3 reads CASKEAGEKDTQYF. CDR3 nucleotide sequence: TGTGCCAGTAAAGAAGCGGGAGAGAAAGATACGCAGTATTTT.